This T cell receptor (beta chain) was observed in a study of tumor-infiltrating lymphocytes in primary liver carcinoma. For the study at large: Patients included men and women of 30 to 69 years.

Unsorted bulk tissue, about 17-34 mg of it, served as the source for co-extraction of RNA and DNA. This CDR3 has 15 amino acids. CDR1 is MNHEY, CDR2 SVGEGT, per germline. A constant-region primer primed TCR beta cDNA synthesis from around 500 ng of total RNA. What produced the TCR beta libraries was three nested multiplex PCR rounds using slightly modified ARM-PCR. Rounds one and two of PCR, each of 10 cycles, were primed with TRBV1-TRBV30 forward primers and a C-beta reverse primer. MiXCR was run by TCRdb on the multiplex PCR reads, yielding one entry per CDR3 protein. The profile shows tens of thousands of distinct CDR3 sequences, roughly 80% of them singletons. Worth noting for this clonotype: The CDR3 carries no conserved terminal phenylalanine or tryptophan, so it likely arises from a read error.

The chain employs TRBV6-2 or TRBV6-3 and TRBJ1-5, with a weak D call TRBD2 (6 bases). The J call could be wrong; TRBJ2-3 is a better fit for the DNA end. Input material: tumor-adjacent normal liver tissue. The sequence was collected from a woman aged 25 to 39 with primary liver carcinoma and hepatitis B virus infection. DNA for the CDR3: TGTGCCAGCAGGGAGGGTCGTGGGAGCAATCAGCCCCAGTATTTA. This translates into CASREGRGSNQPQYL.